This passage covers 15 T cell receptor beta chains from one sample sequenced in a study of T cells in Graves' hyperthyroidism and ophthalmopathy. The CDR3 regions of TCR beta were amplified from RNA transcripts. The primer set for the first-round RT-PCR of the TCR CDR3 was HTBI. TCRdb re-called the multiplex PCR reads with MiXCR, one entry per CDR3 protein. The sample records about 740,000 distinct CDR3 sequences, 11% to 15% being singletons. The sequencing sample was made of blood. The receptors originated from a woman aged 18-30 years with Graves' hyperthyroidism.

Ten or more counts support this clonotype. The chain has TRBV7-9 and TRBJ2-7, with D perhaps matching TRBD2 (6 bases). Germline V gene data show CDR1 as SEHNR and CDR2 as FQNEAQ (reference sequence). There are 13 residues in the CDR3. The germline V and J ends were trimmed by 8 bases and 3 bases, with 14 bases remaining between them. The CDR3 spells CASQRLVRYEQYF. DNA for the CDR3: TGTGCCAGCCAACGACTAGTTCGCTACGAGCAGTACTTC.

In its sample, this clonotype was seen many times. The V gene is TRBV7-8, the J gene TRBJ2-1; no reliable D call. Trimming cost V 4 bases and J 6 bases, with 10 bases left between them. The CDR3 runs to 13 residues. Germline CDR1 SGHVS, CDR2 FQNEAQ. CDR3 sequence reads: CASSSTPLNEQFF. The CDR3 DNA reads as TGTGCCAGCAGCTCGACCCCCCTCAATGAGCAGTTCTTC.

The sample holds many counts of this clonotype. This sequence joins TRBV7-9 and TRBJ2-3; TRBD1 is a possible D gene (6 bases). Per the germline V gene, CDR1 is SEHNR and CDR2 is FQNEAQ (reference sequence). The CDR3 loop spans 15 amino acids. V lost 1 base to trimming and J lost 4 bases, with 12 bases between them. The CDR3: CASSLDSPGADTQYF. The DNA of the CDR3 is TGTGCCAGCAGCTTAGACTCTCCAGGGGCAGATACGCAGTATTTT.

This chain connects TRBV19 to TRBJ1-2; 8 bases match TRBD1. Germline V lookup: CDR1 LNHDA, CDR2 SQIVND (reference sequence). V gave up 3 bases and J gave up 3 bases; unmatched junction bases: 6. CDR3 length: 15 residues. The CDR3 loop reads CASSMKGQGHYGYTF. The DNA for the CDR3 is TGTGCCAGTAGTATGAAAGGACAGGGACACTATGGCTACACCTTC.

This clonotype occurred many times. The CDR3 here is CASSGQGGTGYSNQPQHF. In nucleotides, the CDR3 is TGTGCCAGCAGCGGACAGGGAGGGACGGGGTATAGCAATCAGCCCCAGCATTTT. V gene TRBV2 combines with J gene TRBJ1-5, with 8 positions matching TRBD1. The CDR3 totals 18 residues. Germline V CDR1 and CDR2: SNHLY, FYNNEI. V lost 6 bases, J lost 0 bases, and 13 bases stayed unmatched. The full variable domain, completed using reference TRBV2 and TRBJ1-5, is EPEVTQTPSHQVTQMGQEVILRCVPISNHLYFYWYRQILGQKVEFLVSFYNNEISEKSEIFDDQFSVERPDGSNFTLKIRSTKLEDSAMYFCASSGQGGTGYSNQPQHFGDGTRLSIL.

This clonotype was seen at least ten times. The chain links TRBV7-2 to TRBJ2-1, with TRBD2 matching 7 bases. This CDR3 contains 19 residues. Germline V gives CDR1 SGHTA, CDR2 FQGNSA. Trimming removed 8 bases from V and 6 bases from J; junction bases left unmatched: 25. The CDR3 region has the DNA TGTGCCAGCCGCGAGGAAACCCACCCAAACAGCGGGGTACTCAATGAGCAGTTCTTC. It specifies CASREETHPNSGVLNEQFF.

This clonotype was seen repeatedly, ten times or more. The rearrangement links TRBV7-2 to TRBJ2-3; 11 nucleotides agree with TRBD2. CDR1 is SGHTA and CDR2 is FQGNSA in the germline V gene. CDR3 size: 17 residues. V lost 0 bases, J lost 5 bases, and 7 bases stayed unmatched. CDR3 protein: CASSLATSGTLQDTQYF. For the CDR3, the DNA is TGTGCCAGCAGCTTAGCGACTAGCGGGACCCTTCAAGATACGCAGTATTTT.

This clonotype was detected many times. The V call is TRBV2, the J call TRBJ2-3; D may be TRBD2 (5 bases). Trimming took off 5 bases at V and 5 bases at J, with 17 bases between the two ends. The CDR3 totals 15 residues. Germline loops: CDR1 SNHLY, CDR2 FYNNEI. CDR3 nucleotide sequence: TGTGCCAGCAGTCTCCCCCTTTGGGGAGAAGATACGCAGTATTTT. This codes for CASSLPLWGEDTQYF.

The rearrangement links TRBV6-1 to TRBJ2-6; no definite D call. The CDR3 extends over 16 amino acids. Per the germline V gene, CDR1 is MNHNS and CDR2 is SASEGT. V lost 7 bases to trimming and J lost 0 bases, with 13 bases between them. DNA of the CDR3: TGTGCCAGCACTCTCACGCGGATCTCTGGGGCCAACGTCCTGACTTTC. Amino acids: CASTLTRISGANVLTF.

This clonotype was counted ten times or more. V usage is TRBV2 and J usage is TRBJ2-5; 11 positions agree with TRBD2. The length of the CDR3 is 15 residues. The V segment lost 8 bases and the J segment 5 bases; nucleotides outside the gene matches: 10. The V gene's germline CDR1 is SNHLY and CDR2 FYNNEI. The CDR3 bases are TGTGCCAGCGACTTACTAGCGGGAGTATTGGAGACCCAGTACTTC. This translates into CASDLLAGVLETQYF. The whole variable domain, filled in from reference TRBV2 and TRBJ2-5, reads EPEVTQTPSHQVTQMGQEVILRCVPISNHLYFYWYRQILGQKVEFLVSFYNNEISEKSEIFDDQFSVERPDGSNFTLKIRSTKLEDSAMYFCASDLLAGVLETQYFGPGTRLLVL.

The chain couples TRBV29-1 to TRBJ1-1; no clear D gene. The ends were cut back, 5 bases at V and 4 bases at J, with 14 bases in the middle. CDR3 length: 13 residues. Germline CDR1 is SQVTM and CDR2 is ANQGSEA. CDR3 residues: CSVNGDSSTEAFF. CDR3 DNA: TGCAGCGTTAACGGCGACTCTAGCACTGAAGCTTTCTTT.

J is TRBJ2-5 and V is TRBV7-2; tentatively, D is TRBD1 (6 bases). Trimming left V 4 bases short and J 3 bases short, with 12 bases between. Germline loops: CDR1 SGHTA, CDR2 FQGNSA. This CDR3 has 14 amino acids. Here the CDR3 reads CASSYTGLEETQYF. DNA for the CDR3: TGTGCCAGCAGCTATACAGGGTTGGAAGAGACCCAGTACTTC.

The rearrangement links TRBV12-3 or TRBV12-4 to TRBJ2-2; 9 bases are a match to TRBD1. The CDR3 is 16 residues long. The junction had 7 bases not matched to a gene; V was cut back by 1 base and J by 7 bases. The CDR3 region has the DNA TGTGCCAGCAGTTTAGTTGGGACAGGGCCGGTCGGGGAGCTGTTTTTT. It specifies CASSLVGTGPVGELFF.

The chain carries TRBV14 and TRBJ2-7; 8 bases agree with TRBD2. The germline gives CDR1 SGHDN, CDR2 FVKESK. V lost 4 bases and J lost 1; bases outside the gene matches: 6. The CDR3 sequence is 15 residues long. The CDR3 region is CASSPPGLVSYEQYF. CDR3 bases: TGTGCCAGCAGCCCCCCGGGACTAGTTTCCTACGAGCAGTACTTC.

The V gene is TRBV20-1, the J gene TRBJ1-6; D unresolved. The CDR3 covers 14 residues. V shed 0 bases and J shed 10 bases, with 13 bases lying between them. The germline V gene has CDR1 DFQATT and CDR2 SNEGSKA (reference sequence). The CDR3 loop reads CSARDPRVGSPLHF. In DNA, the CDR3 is TGCAGTGCTAGAGATCCCCGGGTTGGGTCACCCCTCCACTTT.